Each of the 27 T cell receptor beta chains below was sequenced from the same sample in a study of T cells after yellow fever vaccination. In TCRdb, the 5' RACE reads were re-called with MiXCR into one record per CDR3 protein. The top ten clones hold about 1.5% of a sample with around 4,800 distinct CDR3 sequences, about 8.3% of them seen once. Sequenced here: PBMCs, either bulk or a sorted T-cell subset (CD4+, CD8+, memory, or dextramer-sorted; not recorded which), sampled 15 days after the yellow fever booster vaccination. These receptors all come from a man aged 25-40 years who received the YFV17D yellow fever vaccine.

The chain employs TRBV7-2 and TRBJ2-3, with 8 positions matching TRBD2. This CDR3 is 15 amino acids long. Germline trimming cut 4 bases from V and 4 bases from J; bases unmatched to any gene: 7. Germline CDR1 is SGHTA and CDR2 is FQGNSA. The CDR3 sequence is CASSSRGVGSDTQYF. The CDR3 nucleotides read TGTGCCAGCAGCTCGCGGGGGGTGGGGTCAGATACGCAGTATTTT. The full variable domain, its missing parts supplied by reference TRBV7-2 and TRBJ2-3, is GAGVSQSPSNKVTEKGKDVELRCDPISGHTALYWYRQSLGQGLEFLIYFQGNSAPDKSGLPSDRFSAERTGGSVSTLTIQRTQQEDSAVYLCASSSRGVGSDTQYFGPGTRLTVL.

This clonotype is categorized as medium-sized. The rearrangement uses TRBV5-1 and TRBJ2-3, with TRBD2 as a possible D gene (6 bases). CDR1 and CDR2 from the germline V gene are SGHRS and YFSETQ. V was shortened by 0 bases and J by 4 bases, with 9 bases between the two germline ends. CDR3 size: 14 residues. CDR3 in amino acids: CASSLAGTPDTQYF. CDR3 coding DNA: TGCGCCAGCAGCTTGGCGGGGACTCCAGATACGCAGTATTTT.

In its sample, this clonotype was seen many times. This sequence joins TRBV7-2 and TRBJ2-1; 10 nucleotides agree with TRBD2. With V trimmed by 5 bases and J by 9 bases, 13 bases remained unmatched. Germline-derived CDR1 and CDR2 are SGHTA and FQGNSA. The CDR3 covers 16 residues. The CDR3 region is CASSPPGGAGGREQFF. The DNA of the CDR3 is TGTGCCAGCAGCCCCCCCGGGGGAGCGGGAGGGCGTGAGCAGTTCTTC.

This clonotype is large (0.1 to 1%) within its sample. The V gene is TRBV29-1, the J gene TRBJ2-5, with D perhaps matching TRBD2 (7 bases). The CDR3 totals 13 residues. The V and J ends lost 4 bases and 3 bases respectively, with 12 bases between them. CDR1 is SQVTM, CDR2 ANQGSEA, per germline. The CDR3 nucleotides are TGCAGCGTTGTTCGCGGGGGCAAAGAGACCCAGTACTTC. This gives the protein CSVVRGGKETQYF. Together with reference TRBV29-1 and TRBJ2-5, the CDR3 gives the full variable domain: SAVISQKPSRDICQRGTSLTIQCQVDSQVTMMFWYRQQPGQSLTLIATANQGSEATYESGFVIDKFPISRPNLTFSTLTVSNMSPEDSSIYLCSVVRGGKETQYFGPGTRLLVL.

Within the sample, this clonotype is medium-sized. The rearrangement joins TRBV5-1 to TRBJ1-5; D is ambiguous. V was clipped by 5 bases and J by 0 bases, with 6 bases between them. Germline CDR1 SGHRS, CDR2 YFSETQ. The CDR3 runs 13 residues. In nucleotides, the CDR3 is TGCGCCAGCAGGTCTGATAGCAATCAGCCCCAGCATTTT. Protein: CASRSDSNQPQHF.

By frequency in the sample, this clonotype is medium-sized. The rearrangement uses TRBV6-5 and TRBJ1-4; TRBD1 might be the D (6 bases). V was cut by 4 bases and J by 8 bases, with 14 bases left in between. The CDR3 is made up of 14 amino acids. Per germline, CDR1 MNHEY and CDR2 SVGAGI. CDR3 in amino acids: CASSSPQQGEKLFF. The CDR3 bases are TGTGCCAGCAGTTCCCCCCAACAGGGCGAAAAACTGTTTTTT.

This clonotype qualifies as medium-sized (0.01 to 0.1%). This chain connects TRBV5-1 to TRBJ2-2, with 10 nucleotides matching TRBD1. V dropped 4 bases and J dropped 6; count of bases not matched to a gene: 6. Looked up from germline, CDR1 is SGHRS and CDR2 is YFSETQ. This CDR3 is built from 15 residues. The CDR3 region is CASSRGTGDPGELFF. For the CDR3, the DNA is TGCGCCAGCAGCCGGGGGACAGGGGACCCCGGGGAGCTGTTTTTT.

By proportion, this clonotype is medium-sized. J is TRBJ2-3 and V is TRBV10-2; tentative D call: TRBD1 (5 bases). CDR1 and CDR2 from the germline V gene are WSHSY and SAAADI. The CDR3 spans 15 residues. Trimming took 8 bases from V and 0 from J, leaving 15 bases between them. The CDR3 coding sequence is TGCGCCAGCGGGGTACAGGTCTCTAGCACAGATACGCAGTATTTT. Amino acids: CASGVQVSSTDTQYF.

This clonotype is categorized as medium-sized. The chain employs TRBV6-5 and TRBJ2-5; D is ambiguous. There are 15 residues in the CDR3. Deletions cut 6 bases from V and 3 bases from J, with 17 bases between. CDR1 is MNHEY and CDR2 is SVGAGI in the germline V gene. The chain's CDR3 is CASSSLAASKETQYF. As DNA, the CDR3 is TGTGCCAGCAGCTCCCTGGCGGCATCAAAAGAGACCCAGTACTTC.

By sample fraction, this clonotype is medium-sized (0.01 to 0.1%). This chain joins TRBV20-1 and TRBJ1-4, with D hard to call. The CDR3 is 15 amino acids. V was cut by 0 bases and J by 7 bases, with 15 bases left in between. Looked up from germline, CDR1 is DFQATT and CDR2 is SNEGSKA (reference sequence). The CDR3 DNA reads TGCAGTGCTAGAGACCTGCTCTCGATGGGTGAAAAACTGTTTTTT. This codes for CSARDLLSMGEKLFF.

This clonotype is classed as medium-sized. V is TRBV15 and J is TRBJ2-3; maybe TRBD2 (5 bases). V was clipped by 0 bases and J by 6 bases, with 10 bases between them. The V gene's germline CDR1 is LNHNV and CDR2 YYDKDF (reference sequence). This CDR3 region has 14 residues. The CDR3: CATSRDLRGDTQYF. As DNA, the CDR3 is TGTGCCACCAGCAGAGACCTCCGAGGGGATACGCAGTATTTT.

In this sample, this clonotype turned up many times. This chain joins TRBV4-3 and TRBJ2-1, with 9 bases aligning to TRBD1. Trimming removed 5 bases from V and 6 bases from J; junction bases left unmatched: 5. The CDR3 length is 14 residues. Germline values: CDR1 LGHNA, CDR2 YSLEER. The CDR3 DNA reads TGCGCCAGCAGCTTGGGACAGGGCGGCAATGAGCAGTTCTTC. It yields the protein CASSLGQGGNEQFF.

In its sample, this clonotype ranks as medium-sized (0.01 to 0.1%). The V and J genes are TRBV30 and TRBJ2-1; D is unresolved. The ends were cut back, 0 bases at V and 0 bases at J, with 3 bases in the middle. The CDR3 extends over 13 amino acids. The germline V gene has CDR1 GTSNPN and CDR2 SVGIG (reference sequence). The CDR3 loop is CAWSVVSYNEQFF. Here the CDR3 DNA reads TGTGCCTGGAGTGTAGTCTCCTACAATGAGCAGTTCTTC.

In this sample, this clonotype is medium-sized. The V call is TRBV12-3 or TRBV12-4, the J call TRBJ1-1; no definite D call. CDR3 size: 14 residues. V was clipped by 5 bases and J by 0 bases, with 10 bases between them. CDR3 DNA sequence: TGTGCCAGCAGTCCGACGGGTTTGAACACTGAAGCTTTCTTT. This translates into CASSPTGLNTEAFF.

In this sample, this clonotype turned up many times. This chain uses TRBV20-1 with TRBJ2-7; D may be TRBD2 (6 bases). V was trimmed by 3 bases and J by 0 bases, leaving 18 bases between them. This CDR3 has 16 amino acids. The germline CDR1 and CDR2 sequences are DFQATT and SNEGSKA (reference sequence). DNA of the CDR3: TGCAGTGCTAGCGTCATCGGCGCGGGAAGCTCCTACGAGCAGTACTTC. This translates into CSASVIGAGSSYEQYF.

By share of the sample, this clonotype is medium-sized. The chain carries TRBV6-2 or TRBV6-3 and TRBJ2-1; D is ambiguous. V was cut by 2 bases and J by 9 bases, with 11 bases left in between. The CDR3 runs to 13 residues. CDR1 is MNHEY, CDR2 SVGEGT, per germline. In nucleotides, the CDR3 is TGTGCCAGCAGTTACCCCTTTGGTGGTGAGCAGTTCTTC. Its translation: CASSYPFGGEQFF.

By share, this clonotype ranks as medium-sized (0.01 to 0.1%). The chain joins TRBV18 to TRBJ2-7; 8 nucleotides line up with TRBD1. Per the germline V gene, CDR1 is KGHSH and CDR2 is LQKENI. The CDR3 contains 15 residues. J gave up 3 bases and V 2 bases, and 6 bases lay outside the gene matches. CDR3 coding DNA: TGTGCCAGCTCACCAGGGACAGGAACAAACTACGAGCAGTACTTC. Its translation is CASSPGTGTNYEQYF.

This clonotype was counted at least ten times. The chain employs TRBV7-8 and TRBJ2-7; tentative D call: TRBD2 (6 bases). The CDR3 totals 14 residues. Germline V gene sequence: CDR1 SGHVS, CDR2 FQNEAQ. V was pared by 5 bases and J by 1 base, with 12 bases between. The CDR3 DNA is TGTGCCAGCAGCCCCCTCGGGACTTCCTACGAGCAGTACTTC. Translated: CASSPLGTSYEQYF.

Sample share makes this clonotype medium-sized (0.01 to 0.1%). The rearrangement joins TRBV20-1 to TRBJ1-5; the D gene is possibly TRBD1 (6 bases). This CDR3 comprises 13 residues. Trimming stripped 3 bases from V and 7 bases from J, with 13 bases between. Germline CDR1 reads DFQATT; CDR2 reads SNEGSKA (reference sequence). Written as DNA, the CDR3 is TGCAGTGCTAGTGCAGGGGAAGAACAGCCCCAGCATTTT. The encoded protein is CSASAGEEQPQHF.

This clonotype is classed as medium-sized. V gene TRBV5-1 combines with J gene TRBJ1-5, with a tentative D call TRBD1 (5 bases). The CDR3 is 15 amino acids. V dropped 0 bases and J dropped 5 bases, with 12 bases sitting between them. CDR1 SGHRS and CDR2 YFSETQ come from the germline V gene. CDR3 nucleotides: TGCGCCAGCAGCTTGGGTCCCGGGACGGATCAGCCCCAGCATTTT. It specifies CASSLGPGTDQPQHF.

This clonotype is deemed medium-sized. The J gene is TRBJ2-1, the V gene TRBV10-2; D not certain. Trimming took off 7 bases at V and 4 bases at J, with 23 bases between the two ends. The CDR3 spans 17 residues. Germline CDR1 reads WSHSY; CDR2 reads SAAADI. CDR3 DNA sequence: TGCGCCAGCACCCACCTCGAAGGGCATGGAGTTTACAATGAGCAGTTCTTC. Its translation: CASTHLEGHGVYNEQFF.

The V call is TRBV2, the J call TRBJ2-5; D is tentatively TRBD1 or TRBD2 (5 bases each). The CDR3 extends over 13 amino acids. V lost 10 bases, J lost 7 bases, and 19 bases lay in between. Germline V gives CDR1 SNHLY, CDR2 FYNNEI. DNA of the CDR3: TGTGCCACAAATCGGGACGTAGGCGGGACCCAGTACTTC. This sequence encodes CATNRDVGGTQYF.

This clonotype is deemed medium-sized. J is TRBJ1-6 and V is TRBV20-1, with D maybe TRBD1 (6 bases). The V gene's germline CDR1 is DFQATT and CDR2 SNEGSKA (reference sequence). V was shortened by 5 bases and J by 7 bases, with 18 bases between the two germline ends. CDR3 size: 15 residues. This CDR3 reads CSAPTSAGANSPLHF. The CDR3 DNA reads TGCAGTGCTCCTACTTCGGCAGGGGCCAATTCACCCCTCCACTTT.

By share of the sample, this clonotype is medium-sized. The chain recombines TRBV20-1 with TRBJ2-7; possibly TRBD2 for D (6 bases). Germline-derived CDR1 and CDR2 are DFQATT and SNEGSKA (reference sequence). The CDR3 sequence is 12 residues long. V was shortened by 2 bases and J by 4 bases, with 9 bases between the two germline ends. The CDR3 DNA reads as TGCAGTGCTAGATCCGGGGGATACGAGCAGTACTTC. Its protein product is CSARSGGYEQYF.

By frequency in the sample, this clonotype is medium-sized (0.01 to 0.1%). V and J are TRBV29-1 and TRBJ2-5; a possible D gene is TRBD1 (5 bases). Looked up from germline, CDR1 is SQVTM and CDR2 is ANQGSEA. The CDR3 extends over 13 amino acids. V lost 5 bases, J lost 6 bases, and 16 bases lay in between. The CDR3: CSVSRQTLKTQYF. CDR3 nucleotides: TGCAGCGTTTCCAGACAGACCTTGAAGACCCAGTACTTC. Looking up the rest from reference TRBV29-1 and TRBJ2-5 gives the full variable domain: SAVISQKPSRDICQRGTSLTIQCQVDSQVTMMFWYRQQPGQSLTLIATANQGSEATYESGFVIDKFPISRPNLTFSTLTVSNMSPEDSSIYLCSVSRQTLKTQYFGPGTRLLVL.

This clonotype was seen ten or more times. V usage is TRBV19 and J usage is TRBJ2-7, with 8 bases matching TRBD2. V gave up 1 base and J gave up 2 bases; unmatched junction bases: 1. The CDR3 sequence is 14 residues long. The germline CDR1 and CDR2 sequences are LNHDA and SQIVND (reference sequence). The CDR3 nucleotides are TGTGCCAGTAGTATAGCGGGAGGGCCCTACGAGCAGTACTTC. Protein sequence: CASSIAGGPYEQYF. The whole variable domain, remainder taken from reference TRBV19 and TRBJ2-7, is DGGITQSPKYLFRKEGQNVTLSCEQNLNHDAMYWYRQDPGQGLRLIYYSQIVNDFQKGDIAEGYSVSREKKESFPLTVTSAQKNPTAFYLCASSIAGGPYEQYFGPGTRLTVT.

This clonotype is labeled medium-sized. The chain couples TRBV18 to TRBJ2-3; D gene ambiguous. Germline assignment: CDR1 KGHSH and CDR2 LQKENI. V lost 2 bases and J lost 0, with 3 bases in between. This CDR3 spans 13 amino acids. CDR3 protein: CASSPSSTDTQYF. DNA for the CDR3: TGTGCCAGCTCACCATCTAGCACAGATACGCAGTATTTT.